This passage covers 8 T cell receptor beta chains from one sample sequenced in a study of T cell responses to AZD1222 COVID-19 vaccine. The method was immunoSEQ multiplex PCR; TCRdb's version includes in-frame clones alone and lacks a portion of them. The table shows 100,000 to 130,000 clones, with about 93% occurring only once. Sequences were derived from peripheral blood, sampled 28 days after the second AZD1222 dose. The source of these receptors is an adult who received the AZD1222 COVID-19 vaccine.

This chain joins TRBV9 and TRBJ2-1; D gene ambiguous. The V end lost 3 bases, the J end lost 7 bases, and 5 bases lay between the germline ends. Germline lookup yields CDR1 SGDLS and CDR2 YYNGEE. This CDR3 is built from 11 residues. The CDR3 loop reads CASSGKNEQFF. In nucleotides, the CDR3 is TGTGCCAGCAGCGGGAAGAATGAGCAGTTCTTC.

The rearrangement uses TRBV28 and TRBJ2-7; a possible D gene is TRBD2 (7 bases). Germline values: CDR1 MDHEN, CDR2 SYDVKM. CDR3 length: 15 amino acids. Trimming removed 5 bases at V and 4 bases at J, with 18 bases between. The CDR3 DNA is TGTGCCAGCAGTCCCTACGGGGGGCCGAGGTACGAGCAGTACTTC. Translation gives CASSPYGGPRYEQYF.

The rearrangement uses TRBV7-9 and TRBJ1-4, with unresolved D. The V gene lost 2 bases and the J gene lost 10 bases, with 14 bases spanning the gap. Looked up from germline, CDR1 is SEHNR and CDR2 is FQNEAQ (reference sequence). This CDR3 has 14 amino acids. The CDR3 sequence: CASSLFSAGGKLFF. The CDR3 DNA reads as TGTGCCAGCAGCTTATTCTCCGCAGGCGGAAAACTGTTTTTT.

V and J are TRBV30 and TRBJ2-7, with D perhaps matching TRBD1 (6 bases). The CDR3 runs to 13 residues. CDR1 and CDR2 (germline): GTSNPN, SVGIG (reference sequence). With 7 bases removed from V and 2 bases from J, the gap between germline ends came to 15 bases. The CDR3 reads CASDRHRPYEQYF. CDR3 bases: TGTGCCTCTGACAGGCACCGTCCCTACGAGCAGTACTTC.

V is TRBV29-1 and J is TRBJ2-4; 7 nucleotides agree with TRBD1. CDR1 SQVTM and CDR2 ANQGSEA come from the germline V gene. Losses at the gene ends were 6 bases for V and 0 bases for J; bases not matched to a gene: 2. The CDR3 contains 13 residues. CDR3 DNA sequence: TGCAGCGTGCGACAGGGAGCCAAAAACATTCAGTACTTC. It specifies CSVRQGAKNIQYF.

J is TRBJ1-2 and V is TRBV2; 10 bases match TRBD1. The CDR3 has 13 residues. V lost 5 bases and J lost 6; bases outside the gene matches: 3. CDR1 is SNHLY, CDR2 FYNNEI, per germline. The CDR3 loop is CASSLGQGDGYTF. Here the CDR3 DNA reads TGTGCCAGCAGTTTAGGACAGGGGGATGGCTACACCTTC.

The V call is TRBV3-1 (or the pseudogene TRBV3-2), the J call TRBJ1-6, with D hard to call. V lost 3 bases and J lost 7, with 10 bases in between. The CDR3 covers 14 residues. Germline assignment: CDR1 LGHDT and CDR2 YNNKEL (reference sequence). Written as DNA, the CDR3 is TGTGCCAGCAGCCAGTCCCATTCCAATTCACCCCTCCACTTT. Translated: CASSQSHSNSPLHF.

As to this clone: The same CDR3 arises from other DNA sequences in this sample as well. The V gene is TRBV6-5, the J gene TRBJ1-1; no clear D gene. Trimming removed 6 bases from V and 0 bases from J, with 8 bases in between. This CDR3 region has 13 residues. Germline V lookup: CDR1 MNHEY, CDR2 SVGAGI. CDR3: CASRGQMNTEAFF. Written as DNA, the CDR3 is TGTGCCAGCAGGGGCCAGATGAACACTGAAGCTTTCTTT.